This T cell receptor (beta chain) was sequenced during a study of blood T cell repertoires in COVID-19. Trimming took 6 bases from V and 3 from J, leaving 11 bases between them. Germline CDR1 and CDR2: MNHEY and SVGAGI. The CDR3 sequence is 13 residues long. Original data processing: Researchers report that nucleated cell counts were estimated from reference gene primer amplification. Sequencing used immunoSEQ multiplex PCR; TCRdb keeps in-frame clones, though not all of them. V and J calls and clone size are those listed in that table; D and trimming were worked out from the DNA. The sample shows 68,000 or so clones, about 92% of them seen only once. Patients in Seattle were enrolled during active infection, then followed longitudinally.

The receptor was isolated from a man aged 50 to 60 with COVID-19, enrolled during active disease. Input material: peripheral blood. V gene TRBV6-5 combines with J gene TRBJ2-5; D is possibly TRBD2 (7 bases). CDR3 nucleotides: TGTGCCAGCAGAGGGGGGGCGGAAGAGACCCAGTACTTC. This gives the protein CASRGGAEETQYF.